The 8 T cell receptor beta chains in this list originate from one sample, sequenced in a study of blood T cell repertoires in COVID-19. Repertoires were generated with immunoSEQ multiplex PCR, while TCRdb's copy carries only in-frame clones and drops some. The repertoire holds a few hundred thousand clones, with over 75% as singletons. Sequences were obtained from PBMCs or T cells enriched from blood (not recorded which). Receptor source: a woman under 40 who had recovered from COVID-19.

The V gene is TRBV5-6, the J gene TRBJ2-5; unclear D gene. Between the trimmed V and J ends, which lost 4 bases and 7 bases, there was a span of 14 bases. The V gene's germline CDR1 is SGHDT and CDR2 YYEEEE. The CDR3 sequence is 13 residues long. The CDR3 region is CASSPNLYGTQYF. In DNA form, the CDR3 reads TGTGCCAGCAGCCCCAACCTCTACGGGACCCAGTACTTC. Filled out from reference TRBV5-6 and TRBJ2-5, the complete variable domain reads DAGVTQSPTHLIKTRGQQVTLRCSPKSGHDTVSWYQQALGQGPQFIFQYYEEEERQRGNFPDRFSGHQFPNYSSELNVNALLLGDSALYLCASSPNLYGTQYFGPGTRLLVL.

The V gene is TRBV27, the J gene TRBJ2-2; tentatively, D is TRBD2 (6 bases). The CDR3 contains 11 residues. Trimming stripped 7 bases from V and 7 bases from J, with 7 bases between. Germline V CDR1 and CDR2: MNHEY, SMNVEV (reference sequence). The CDR3 loop is CASNGGGELFF. The CDR3 DNA reads as TGTGCCAGCAACGGGGGCGGGGAGCTGTTTTTT.

The chain is built from TRBV9 and TRBJ1-2, with 11 bases lining up with TRBD1. V shed 4 bases, J shed 8 bases, and the junction held 4 bases outside the gene matches. The CDR3 has 13 amino acids. CDR1 SGDLS and CDR2 YYNGEE come from the germline V gene. The CDR3: CASSPWTGGGYTF. DNA of the CDR3: TGTGCCAGCAGCCCCTGGACAGGGGGCGGCTACACCTTC.

The chain uses TRBV5-4 and TRBJ2-5; TRBD1 agrees at 10 bases. CDR1 SGHNT and CDR2 YYREEE come from the germline V gene (reference sequence). The V gene end was trimmed by 0 bases and the J gene end by 9 bases; junction bases not matched to a gene: 11. The CDR3 totals 16 residues. The CDR3 spells CASSLGGQGSDMAQYF. The CDR3, as DNA: TGTGCCAGCAGCTTGGGGGGACAGGGGAGCGACATGGCCCAGTACTTC.

This clone was counted once. This rearrangement joins TRBV10-3 to TRBJ2-5; 10 bases are a match to TRBD2. From germline, CDR1 is ENHRY and CDR2 SYGVKD. V shed 5 bases, J shed 0 bases, and the junction held 3 bases outside the gene matches. The CDR3 totals 15 residues. The DNA for the CDR3 is TGTGCCATCAGTTCTAGCGGGGGATACCAAGAGACCCAGTACTTC. Encoded protein: CAISSSGGYQETQYF.

This chain connects TRBV5-4 to TRBJ2-1, with 10 bases aligning to TRBD2. This CDR3 has 18 residues. Germline V lookup: CDR1 SGHNT, CDR2 YYREEE (reference sequence). J was trimmed by 8 bases and V by 0 bases; bases with no gene match: 14. The chain's CDR3 is CASSLGFSSGSTLDEQFF. The CDR3 DNA reads as TGTGCCAGCAGCTTGGGTTTTTCTAGCGGGAGTACGTTGGATGAGCAGTTCTTC.

This clone was counted only a few times. The V gene is TRBV19, the J gene TRBJ2-2; no clear D gene. In germline, CDR1 is LNHDA, CDR2 SQIVND (reference sequence). V dropped 1 base and J dropped 7 bases, with 7 bases sitting between them. There are 13 residues in the CDR3. The CDR3 sequence: CASSIGSGGELFF. Here the CDR3 DNA reads TGTGCCAGTAGTATAGGGTCGGGCGGGGAGCTGTTTTTT.

DNA for the CDR3: TGTGCCAGCAGCTTAGGGAGCGGGAGGGTGGTAAATGAGCAGTTCTTC. Encoded protein: CASSLGSGRVVNEQFF. This rearrangement joins TRBV7-2 to TRBJ2-1, with TRBD2 identical over 10 bases. The CDR3 sequence is 16 residues long. Germline assignment: CDR1 SGHTA and CDR2 FQGNSA. J gave up 7 bases and V 1 base, and 7 bases lay outside the gene matches.